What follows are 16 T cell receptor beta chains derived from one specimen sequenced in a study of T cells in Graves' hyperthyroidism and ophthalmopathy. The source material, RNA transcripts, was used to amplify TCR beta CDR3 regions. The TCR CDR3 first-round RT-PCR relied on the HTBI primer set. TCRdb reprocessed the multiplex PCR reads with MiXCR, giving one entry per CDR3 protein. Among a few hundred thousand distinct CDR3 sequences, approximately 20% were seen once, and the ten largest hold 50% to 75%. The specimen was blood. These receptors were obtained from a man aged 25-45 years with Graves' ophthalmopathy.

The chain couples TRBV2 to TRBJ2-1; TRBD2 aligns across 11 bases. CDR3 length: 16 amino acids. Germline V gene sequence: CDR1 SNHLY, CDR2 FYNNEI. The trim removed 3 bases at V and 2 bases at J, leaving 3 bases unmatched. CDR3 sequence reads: CASSEAGLAAYNEQFF. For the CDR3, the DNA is TGTGCCAGCAGTGAGGCGGGACTAGCGGCCTACAATGAGCAGTTCTTC. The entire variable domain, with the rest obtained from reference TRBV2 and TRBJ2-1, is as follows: EPEVTQTPSHQVTQMGQEVILRCVPISNHLYFYWYRQILGQKVEFLVSFYNNEISEKSEIFDDQFSVERPDGSNFTLKIRSTKLEDSAMYFCASSEAGLAAYNEQFFGPGTRLTVL.

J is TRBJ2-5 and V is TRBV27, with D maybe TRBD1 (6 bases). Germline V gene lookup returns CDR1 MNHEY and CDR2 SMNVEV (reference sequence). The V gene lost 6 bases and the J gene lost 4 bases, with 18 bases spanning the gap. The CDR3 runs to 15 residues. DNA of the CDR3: TGTGCCAGCAGCCCCCGGACAGCTATTGGAGAGACCCAGTACTTC. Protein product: CASSPRTAIGETQYF.

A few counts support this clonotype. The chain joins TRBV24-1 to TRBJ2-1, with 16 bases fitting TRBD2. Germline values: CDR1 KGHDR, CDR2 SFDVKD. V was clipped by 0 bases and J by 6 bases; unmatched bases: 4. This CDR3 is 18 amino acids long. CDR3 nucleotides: TGTGCCACCAGTGATTTGGGGGGACTAGCGGGAGGGTTCAATGAGCAGTTCTTC. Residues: CATSDLGGLAGGFNEQFF.

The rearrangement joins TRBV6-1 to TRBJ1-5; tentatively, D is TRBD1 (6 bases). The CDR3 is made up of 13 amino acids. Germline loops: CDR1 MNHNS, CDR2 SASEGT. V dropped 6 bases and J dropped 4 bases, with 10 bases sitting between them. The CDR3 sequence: CASRDRTNQPQHF. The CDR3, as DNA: TGTGCCAGCAGGGACAGAACTAATCAGCCCCAGCATTTT.

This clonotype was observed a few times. Here the CDR3 reads CASFAGGDEQYF. CDR3 in DNA: TGTGCCAGCTTCGCGGGGGGCGACGAGCAGTACTTC. The chain uses TRBV28 and TRBJ2-7; 8 bases agree with TRBD2. Germline values: CDR1 MDHEN, CDR2 SYDVKM. The CDR3 is 12 residues long. V shed 8 bases and J 5 bases; nucleotides not matched to a gene: 5.

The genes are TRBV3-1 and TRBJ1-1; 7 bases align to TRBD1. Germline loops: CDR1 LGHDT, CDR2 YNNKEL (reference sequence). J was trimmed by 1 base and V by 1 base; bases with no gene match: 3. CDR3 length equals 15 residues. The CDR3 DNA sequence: TGTGCCAGCAGCCAAGTCGGGACAGAGAACACTGAAGCTTTCTTT. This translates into CASSQVGTENTEAFF. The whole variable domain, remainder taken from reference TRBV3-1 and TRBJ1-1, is DTAVSQTPKYLVTQMGNDKSIKCEQNLGHDTMYWYKQDSKKFLKIMFSYNNKELIINETVPNRFSPKSPDKAHLNLHINSLELGDSAVYFCASSQVGTENTEAFFGQGTRLTVV.

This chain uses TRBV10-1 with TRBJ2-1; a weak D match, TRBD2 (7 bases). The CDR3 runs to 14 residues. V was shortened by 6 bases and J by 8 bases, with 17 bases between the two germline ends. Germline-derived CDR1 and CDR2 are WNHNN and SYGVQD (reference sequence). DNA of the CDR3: TGCGCCAGCAGCCTAGGGGGGGGATTGGATGAGCAGTTCTTC. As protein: CASSLGGGLDEQFF.

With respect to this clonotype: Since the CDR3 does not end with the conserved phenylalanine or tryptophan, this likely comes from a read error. This CDR3 is CASSLGLASYEQYS. The CDR3 bases are TGCGCCAGCAGCTTGGGACTAGCCTCTTACGAGCAGTACTCC. The V call is TRBV5-1, the J call TRBJ2-7; TRBD2 agrees at 7 bases. From germline, CDR1 is SGHRS and CDR2 YFSETQ. The CDR3 length is 14 residues. J gave up 4 bases and V 0 bases, and 4 bases lay outside the gene matches.

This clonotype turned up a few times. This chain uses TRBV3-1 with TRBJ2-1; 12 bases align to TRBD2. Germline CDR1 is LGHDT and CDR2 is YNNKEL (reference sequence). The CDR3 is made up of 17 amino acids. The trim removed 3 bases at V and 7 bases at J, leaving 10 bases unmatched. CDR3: CASSHLPSGRVANEQFF. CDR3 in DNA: TGTGCCAGCAGCCATCTCCCTAGCGGGAGGGTAGCAAATGAGCAGTTCTTC.

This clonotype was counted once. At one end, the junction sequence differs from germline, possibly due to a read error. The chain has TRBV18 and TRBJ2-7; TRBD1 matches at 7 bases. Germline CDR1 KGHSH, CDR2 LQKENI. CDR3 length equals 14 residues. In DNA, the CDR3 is TGTGCCAGGTCACCAGACAGGGAGTTAGACGAGCAGTACTTC. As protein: CARSPDRELDEQYF.

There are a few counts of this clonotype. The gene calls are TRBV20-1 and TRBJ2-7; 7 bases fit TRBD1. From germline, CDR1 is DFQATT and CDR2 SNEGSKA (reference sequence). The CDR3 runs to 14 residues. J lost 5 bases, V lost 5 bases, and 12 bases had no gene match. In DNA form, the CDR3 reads TGCAGTGCTCCGTCCCGACAGGGTCAACACGAGCAGTACTTC. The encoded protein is CSAPSRQGQHEQYF.

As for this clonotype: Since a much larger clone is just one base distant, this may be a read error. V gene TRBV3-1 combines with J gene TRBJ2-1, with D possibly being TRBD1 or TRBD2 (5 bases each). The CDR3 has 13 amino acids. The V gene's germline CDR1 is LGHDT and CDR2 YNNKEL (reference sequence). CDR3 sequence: CANSRNPWDPQFF. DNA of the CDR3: TGTGCCAACAGCAGAAATCCTTGGGACCCCCAGTTCTTC.

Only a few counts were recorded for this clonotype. CDR3 loop: CSVVSGFSEAFF. The CDR3 DNA sequence: TGCAGCGTTGTATCCGGATTCTCTGAAGCTTTCTTT. This rearrangement joins TRBV29-1 to TRBJ1-1; no firm D call. This CDR3 comprises 12 residues. Trimming stripped 4 bases from V and 6 bases from J, with 12 bases between. Germline V gives CDR1 SQVTM, CDR2 ANQGSEA.

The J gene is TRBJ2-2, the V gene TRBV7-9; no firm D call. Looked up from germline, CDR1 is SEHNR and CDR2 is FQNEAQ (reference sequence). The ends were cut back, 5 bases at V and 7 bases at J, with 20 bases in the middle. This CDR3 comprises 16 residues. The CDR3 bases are TGTGCCAGCAGCCAGACGAATAATTGGGTCGACGGGGAGCTGTTTTTT. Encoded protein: CASSQTNNWVDGELFF.

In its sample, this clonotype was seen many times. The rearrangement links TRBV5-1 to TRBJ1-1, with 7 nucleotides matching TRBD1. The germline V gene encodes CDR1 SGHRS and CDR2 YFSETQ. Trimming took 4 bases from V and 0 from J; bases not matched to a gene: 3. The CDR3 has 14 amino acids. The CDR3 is CASSLTGLNTEAFF. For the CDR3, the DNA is TGCGCCAGCAGCCTGACAGGGTTGAACACTGAAGCTTTCTTT. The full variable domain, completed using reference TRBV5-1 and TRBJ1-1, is KAGVTQTPRYLIKTRGQQVTLSCSPISGHRSVSWYQQTPGQGLQFLFEYFSETQRNKGNFPGRFSGRQFSNSRSEMNVSTLELGDSALYLCASSLTGLNTEAFFGQGTRLTVV.

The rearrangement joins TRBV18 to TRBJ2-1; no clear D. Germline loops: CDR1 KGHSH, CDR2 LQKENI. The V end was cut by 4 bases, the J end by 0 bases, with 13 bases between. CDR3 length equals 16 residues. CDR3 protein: CASSRPSPSSYNEQFF. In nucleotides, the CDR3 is TGTGCCAGCTCACGGCCCTCGCCGAGCTCCTACAATGAGCAGTTCTTC.